Each of the 9 T cell receptor beta chains below was sequenced from the same sample in a study of identical twins' blood T cells. Each CDR3 protein gets one entry after TCRdb re-called the 5' RACE reads with MiXCR. The data show 350,000 to 400,000 distinct CDR3 sequences, roughly 27% seen once. Sequenced input: PBMCs. The receptors derive from a woman aged 18 to 55 in good health.

This clonotype was recorded many times. The chain uses TRBV7-2 and TRBJ1-3; D gene uncertain. CDR3 length: 14 residues. V lost 5 bases and J lost 0, with 8 bases in between. Per the germline V gene, CDR1 is SGHTA and CDR2 is FQGNSA. DNA of the CDR3: TGTGCCAGCAGCCAGGAGTACTCTGGAAACACCATATATTTT. It specifies CASSQEYSGNTIYF.

This chain uses TRBV5-1 with TRBJ1-1; possible D gene TRBD1, 5 bases. The CDR3 covers 15 residues. Germline CDR1 reads SGHRS; CDR2 reads YFSETQ. The germline V and J ends were trimmed by 6 bases and 0 bases, with 15 bases remaining between them. This CDR3 is CASKPPDSLNTEAFF. CDR3 in DNA: TGCGCCAGCAAACCTCCTGACAGCCTGAACACTGAAGCTTTCTTT.

Of note for this clonotype: At one of its ends the junction is not consistent with the germline gene, which may arise from a read error. The chain uses TRBV12-3 or TRBV12-4 and TRBJ1-1; D is unresolved. The length of the CDR3 is 14 residues. The CDR3 bases are TGTGCCAGCAGCCAACCACGACAAGACACTGAAGCTCTCTTT. This encodes CASSQPRQDTEALF.

This clonotype was picked up many times. The chain couples TRBV7-8 to TRBJ1-2; no reliable D call. The CDR3 sequence is 16 residues long. The germline V and J ends were trimmed by 8 bases and 1 base, with 20 bases remaining between them. Germline V CDR1 and CDR2: SGHVS, FQNEAQ. The DNA for the CDR3 is TGTGCCAGCGGAAGGTTCGACGGTCAACTTAACTATGGCTACACCTTC. The encoded protein is CASGRFDGQLNYGYTF.

The genes are TRBV10-3 and TRBJ2-7; no reliable D call. The CDR3 sequence is 13 residues long. V shed 4 bases and J shed 3 bases, with 10 bases lying between them. Germline V gene sequence: CDR1 ENHRY, CDR2 SYGVKD. CDR3 sequence: CAISGAQYYEQYF. Written as DNA, the CDR3 is TGTGCCATCAGTGGGGCCCAATACTACGAGCAGTACTTC.

This chain connects TRBV27 to TRBJ2-7, with unresolved D. Germline lookup yields CDR1 MNHEY and CDR2 SMNVEV (reference sequence). There are 12 residues in the CDR3. V gave up 8 bases and J gave up 0 bases, with 8 bases separating them. CDR3 protein: CASVQNSYEQYF. DNA of the CDR3: TGTGCCAGCGTCCAGAACTCCTACGAGCAGTACTTC.

The chain is built from TRBV6-5 and TRBJ2-1, with 10 bases matching TRBD2. The CDR3 is 16 amino acids. Per the germline V gene, CDR1 is MNHEY and CDR2 is SVGAGI. V lost 5 bases and J lost 6; bases outside the gene matches: 10. The CDR3 sequence: CASSNLASGSRNEQFF. The CDR3 DNA follows: TGTGCCAGCAGTAACCTGGCTAGCGGGAGCCGCAATGAGCAGTTCTTC.

The table lists this clonotype with many counts. The chain uses TRBV11-2 and TRBJ2-3; D is possibly TRBD2 (5 bases). Germline loops: CDR1 SGHAT, CDR2 FQNNGV. This CDR3 region has 17 residues. V lost 5 bases, J lost 6 bases, and 24 bases lay in between. The CDR3 DNA sequence: TGTGCCAGCAGCCGTGAGTCCGCAGGCGGGCCAGCGGATACGCAGTATTTT. Translating gives CASSRESAGGPADTQYF.

This clonotype was recorded many times. This chain joins TRBV25-1 and TRBJ1-1; TRBD1 might be the D (5 bases). Germline V lookup: CDR1 MGHDK, CDR2 SYGVNS. Trimming stripped 6 bases from V and 6 bases from J, with 20 bases between. The CDR3 spans 15 residues. CDR3 sequence reads: CASSKGALGGSEAFF. DNA for the CDR3: TGTGCCAGCAGCAAAGGGGCGTTAGGAGGCTCTGAAGCTTTCTTT.